This T cell receptor (beta chain) was captured in a study of cytomegalovirus exposure and HLA in healthy donors. Study context: Unique TCRs numbering roughly 80 million, obtained from HLA-typed donors, made up an early data release.

Points from the study as a whole: TRBV6-2, TRBV6-3 and some other V segments were unresolvable in 87-base-pair reads. It was reportedly the case that the classifier diagnosed cytomegalovirus status with high specificity and sensitivity.

As regards this clone: Its specificity is unknown.

The CDR3 covers 15 residues. The V and J ends lost 2 bases and 15 bases, in that order; junction bases with no gene match: 13. In germline, CDR1 is SGHNT, CDR2 YYREEE (reference sequence). The PCR ran on 60 Vbeta and 13 Jbeta primers. The assay was immunoSEQ multiplex PCR, and TCRdb's table has in-frame clones only and misses some. The data contain 150,000 or so clones, 80% of them singletons. The donors were healthy bone marrow donors. Sequences were obtained from PBMCs. This rearrangement joins TRBV5-4 to TRBJ2-1; 11 nucleotides line up with TRBD2. The sequence was obtained from a man in his thirties or forties in good health and CMV-seropositive. CDR3 sequence: CASSLPTSGVSTAFF. CDR3 nucleotides: TGTGCCAGCAGCTTACCGACTAGCGGGGTCTCCACGGCGTTCTTC.